The 17 T cell receptor beta chains presented below share a single source sample, sequenced in a study of blood T cell repertoires in COVID-19. TCRdb's copy holds only in-frame clones and misses some; the assay was immunoSEQ multiplex PCR. The repertoire holds around 180,000 clones, about three quarters seen once, with about 10% in the top ten. The sample comprised peripheral blood. The receptor set was obtained from a woman of 80 years or more with COVID-19, enrolled during active disease.

V gene TRBV28 combines with J gene TRBJ2-2, with 8 bases matching TRBD2. The CDR3 runs to 17 residues. Germline trimming cut 6 bases from V and 0 bases from J; bases unmatched to any gene: 9. Looked up from germline, CDR1 is MDHEN and CDR2 is SYDVKM. For the CDR3, the DNA is TGTGCCAGCAGCTCGCCGGGACTAGACGCGAACACCGGGGAGCTGTTTTTT. Amino acids: CASSSPGLDANTGELFF.

J is TRBJ2-5 and V is TRBV7-2; TRBD1 aligns across 7 bases. The CDR3 length is 14 residues. The V and J ends lost 5 bases and 5 bases, in that order; junction bases with no gene match: 8. The V gene's germline CDR1 is SGHTA and CDR2 FQGNSA. The CDR3 DNA is TGTGCCAGCAGCGCCCAAACAGGGGACGAGACCCAGTACTTC. This translates into CASSAQTGDETQYF.

The chain employs TRBV6-5 and TRBJ1-4; D remains ambiguous. Trimming stripped 0 bases from V and 8 bases from J, with 16 bases between. CDR3 length: 16 residues. The V gene's germline CDR1 is MNHEY and CDR2 SVGAGI. CDR3 bases: TGTGCCAGCAGTTACTCTAGCGGCTACAGTGCCGAAAAACTGTTTTTT. Translating it yields CASSYSSGYSAEKLFF.

V usage is TRBV27 and J usage is TRBJ1-6, with 7 positions matching TRBD1. Germline CDR1 is MNHEY and CDR2 is SMNVEV (reference sequence). J gave up 6 bases and V 6 bases, and 8 bases lay outside the gene matches. The CDR3 spans 15 residues. The CDR3, as DNA: TGTGCCAGCAGCGACTACAGGGGAGGTAATTCACCCCTCCACTTT. This codes for CASSDYRGGNSPLHF.

This chain joins TRBV7-9 and TRBJ2-1; TRBD1 aligns across 9 bases. CDR3 length: 15 residues. The V gene end was trimmed by 7 bases and the J gene end by 2 bases; junction bases not matched to a gene: 6. Germline V CDR1 and CDR2: SEHNR, FQNEAQ (reference sequence). In nucleotides, the CDR3 is TGTGCCAGCACAACTGGACAGGGGCCCTACAATGAGCAGTTCTTC. It codes for CASTTGQGPYNEQFF.

The chain has TRBV6-5 and TRBJ2-1; TRBD2 is a possible D gene (5 bases). This CDR3 region has 14 residues. Per the germline V gene, CDR1 is MNHEY and CDR2 is SVGAGI. Trimming took off 5 bases at V and 6 bases at J, with 14 bases between the two ends. CDR3 DNA sequence: TGTGCCAGCAGTCGAGGGCCAACCGCCAATGAGCAGTTCTTC. Translating gives CASSRGPTANEQFF.

The chain joins TRBV18 to TRBJ1-2; 12 bases map to TRBD1. The length of the CDR3 is 15 residues. CDR1 is KGHSH, CDR2 LQKENI, per germline. V was pared by 2 bases and J by 7 bases, with 5 bases of the junction left unmatched. The CDR3 bases are TGTGCCAGCTCACCATGGGACAGGGGGCTGCGTGGCTACACCTTC. As protein: CASSPWDRGLRGYTF.

This sequence joins TRBV28 and TRBJ2-3, with 11 nucleotides matching TRBD2. Germline CDR1 reads MDHEN; CDR2 reads SYDVKM. Unmatched junction bases numbered 5, after V lost 3 bases and J lost 0 bases. The CDR3 loop spans 17 amino acids. CDR3 region: CASSFSTSGISTDTQYF. In DNA form, the CDR3 reads TGTGCCAGCAGTTTTTCGACTAGCGGGATCAGCACAGATACGCAGTATTTT.

The chain recombines TRBV7-9 with TRBJ2-7, with 11 nucleotides matching TRBD1. With 4 bases clipped from V and 5 bases from J, the junction kept 7 bases outside the gene matches. In germline, CDR1 is SEHNR, CDR2 FQNEAQ (reference sequence). The CDR3 extends over 15 amino acids. The CDR3 protein is CASSWPRTGGHEQYF. The CDR3 nucleotides read TGTGCCAGCAGCTGGCCGAGGACAGGGGGCCACGAGCAGTACTTC.

The V and J genes are TRBV3-1 (or the pseudogene TRBV3-2) and TRBJ1-1; the D gene is possibly TRBD1 (6 bases). With 1 base removed from V and 11 bases from J, the gap between germline ends came to 14 bases. Germline assignment: CDR1 LGHDT and CDR2 YNNKEL (reference sequence). The CDR3 is 13 amino acids. DNA of the CDR3: TGTGCCAGCAGCCAAGCAACAGGGATTAGGGCTTTCTTT. It yields the protein CASSQATGIRAFF.

CDR3 amino acids: CASSLGALDEKLFF. CDR3 DNA sequence: TGTGCCAGCAGCCTGGGGGCACTGGATGAAAAACTGTTTTTT. This rearrangement joins TRBV7-9 to TRBJ1-4; TRBD1 might be the D (6 bases). This CDR3 region has 14 residues. V gave up 5 bases and J gave up 6 bases, with 13 bases separating them. Germline V gives CDR1 SEHNR, CDR2 FQNEAQ (reference sequence).

The gene calls are TRBV7-9 and TRBJ2-3; 9 bases map to TRBD2. The CDR3 has 17 residues. V lost 1 base to trimming and J lost 2 bases; unmatched junction nucleotides: 7. Germline CDR1 is SEHNR and CDR2 is FQNEAQ (reference sequence). CDR3 bases: TGTGCCAGCAGCTTAGTGATAGCGGGGGCCGTCACAGATACGCAGTATTTT. Its translation: CASSLVIAGAVTDTQYF.

V gene TRBV9 combines with J gene TRBJ2-5; TRBD2 matches 11 bases. This CDR3 is 16 amino acids long. V dropped 0 bases and J dropped 2; count of bases not matched to a gene: 3. CDR1 and CDR2 from the germline V gene are SGDLS and YYNGEE. CDR3 region: CASSVAASGGQETQYF. CDR3 DNA: TGTGCCAGCAGCGTAGCGGCTAGCGGGGGGCAAGAGACCCAGTACTTC.

The chain joins TRBV25-1 to TRBJ2-4; 7 bases agree with TRBD2. The J segment lost 8 bases and the V segment lost 1 base, leaving 5 bases of the junction unmatched. The CDR3 runs to 14 residues. Looked up from germline, CDR1 is MGHDK and CDR2 is SYGVNS. The CDR3 reads CASSEFRGEDIQYF. The CDR3 DNA is TGTGCCAGCAGTGAATTCCGGGGGGAAGACATTCAGTACTTC.

The V call is TRBV4-1, the J call TRBJ2-1; 7 bases are a match to TRBD2. V shed 3 bases, J shed 2 bases, and the junction held 4 bases outside the gene matches. Germline lookup yields CDR1 MGHRA and CDR2 YSYEKL. This CDR3 spans 15 amino acids. CDR3: CASSQTGLPYNEQFF. CDR3 nucleotides: TGCGCCAGCAGCCAGACGGGACTACCCTACAATGAGCAGTTCTTC.

On this clone: Distinct nucleotide sequences in the sample also encode this CDR3. The CDR3 sequence: CASSYRSSYEQYF. The DNA for the CDR3 is TGTGCCAGCAGTTATCGCAGCTCCTACGAGCAGTACTTC. The chain links TRBV6-5 to TRBJ2-7; no clear D. Trimming removed 3 bases from V and 0 bases from J, with 6 bases in between. The CDR3 is made up of 13 amino acids. The germline gives CDR1 MNHEY, CDR2 SVGAGI.

The V gene is TRBV14, the J gene TRBJ2-2, with 7 nucleotides matching TRBD1. CDR3 length equals 15 residues. After removal of 6 bases from V and 3 bases from J, the junction contained 7 bases not matched to a gene. From germline, CDR1 is SGHDN and CDR2 FVKESK. The CDR3 protein is CASSSRGRDTGELFF. The CDR3 region has the DNA TGTGCCAGCAGTTCTAGGGGGCGCGACACCGGGGAGCTGTTTTTT.